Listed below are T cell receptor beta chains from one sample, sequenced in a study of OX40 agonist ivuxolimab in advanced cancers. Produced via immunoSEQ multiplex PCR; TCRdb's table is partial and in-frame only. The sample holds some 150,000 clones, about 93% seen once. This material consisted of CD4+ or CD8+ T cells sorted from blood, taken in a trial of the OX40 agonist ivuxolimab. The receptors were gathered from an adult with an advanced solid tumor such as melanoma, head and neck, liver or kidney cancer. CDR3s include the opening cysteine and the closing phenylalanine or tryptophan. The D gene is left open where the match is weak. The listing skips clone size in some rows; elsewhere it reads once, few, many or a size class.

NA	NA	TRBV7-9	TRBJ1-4	CASSFVVNGSNEKLFF	TGTGCCAGCAGCTTTGTTGTCAACGGCTCAAATGAAAAACTGTTTTTT
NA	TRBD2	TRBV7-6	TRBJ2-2	CASTLGGGRGAGGELFF	TGTGCCAGCACCCTCGGAGGAGGGCGGGGGGCCGGCGGGGAGCTGTTTTTT
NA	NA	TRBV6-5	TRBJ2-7	CASSRQESSYEQYF	TGTGCCAGCAGCCGACAGGAAAGCTCCTACGAGCAGTACTTC
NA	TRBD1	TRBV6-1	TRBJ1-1	CASTEDRGDTEAFF	TGTGCCAGCACTGAGGACAGGGGAGACACTGAAGCTTTCTTT
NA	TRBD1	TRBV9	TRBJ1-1	CASSVGQGGTEAFF	TGTGCCAGCAGCGTCGGACAGGGCGGGACTGAAGCTTTCTTT
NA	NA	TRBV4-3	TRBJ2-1	CASSLVAISSYNEQFF	TGCGCCAGCAGCCTAGTAGCGATTAGCTCCTACAATGAGCAGTTCTTC
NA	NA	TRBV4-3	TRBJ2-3	CASSPHDATDTQYF	TGCGCCAGCAGCCCCCACGATGCTACAGATACGCAGTATTTT
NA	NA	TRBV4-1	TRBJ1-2	CASSQGHKGSYEDSGYTF	TGCGCCAGCAGCCAAGGACACAAAGGGTCCTATGAGGACTCCGGCTACACCTTC
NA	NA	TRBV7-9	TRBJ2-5	CASSLPFPFQETQYF	TGTGCCAGCAGCCTACCCTTCCCTTTCCAAGAGACCCAGTACTTC
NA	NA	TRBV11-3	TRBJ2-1	CASSFPGTGEQFF	TGTGCCAGCAGCTTCCCAGGGACGGGCGAGCAGTTCTTC
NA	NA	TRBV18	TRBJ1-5	CASSPPYSNQPQHF	TGTGCCAGCTCACCACCGTATAGCAATCAGCCCCAGCATTTT
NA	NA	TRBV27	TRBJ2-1	CASAREANEQFF	TGTGCCAGCGCCCGGGAAGCTAATGAGCAGTTCTTC
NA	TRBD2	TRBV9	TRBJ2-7	CASSGTSGAYEQYF	TGTGCCAGCAGCGGGACTAGCGGAGCCTACGAGCAGTACTTC
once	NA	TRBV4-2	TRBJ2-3	CASSLQGATDTQYF	TGTGCCAGCAGCTTGCAAGGGGCTACAGATACGCAGTATTTT
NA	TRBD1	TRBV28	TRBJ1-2	CASSLDRGAYGSNYGYTF	TGTGCCAGCAGTTTAGACAGGGGCGCCTATGGATCGAACTATGGCTACACCTTC
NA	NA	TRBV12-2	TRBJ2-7	CASRPRTSGGYEQYF	TGTGCAAGTCGCCCACGAACATCAGGAGGCTACGAGCAGTACTTC
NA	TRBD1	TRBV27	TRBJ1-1	CASSLARGGPEAFF	TGTGCCAGCAGTTTGGCCAGGGGGGGACCTGAAGCTTTCTTT
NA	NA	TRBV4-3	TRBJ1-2	CASSQAPSGGYTF	TGCGCCAGCAGCCAAGCCCCGTCGGGCGGCTACACCTTC
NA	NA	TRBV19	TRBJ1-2	CASSITGRLNYGYTF	TGTGCCAGTAGTATAACCGGACGCTTGAACTATGGCTACACCTTC
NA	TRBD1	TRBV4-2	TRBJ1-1	CASSAPQGMNTEAFF	TGTGCCAGCAGCGCCCCACAGGGGATGAACACTGAAGCTTTCTTT
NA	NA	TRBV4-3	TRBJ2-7	CASSQIQGDEQYF	TGCGCCAGCAGCCAGATACAGGGAGACGAGCAGTACTTC
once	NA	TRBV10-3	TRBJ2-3	CAISGPLGRPQGTDTQYF	TGTGCCATCAGTGGACCTTTGGGGCGCCCGCAGGGCACAGATACGCAGTATTTT
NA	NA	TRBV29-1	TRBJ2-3	CSVVVGADTQYF	TGCAGCGTTGTAGTAGGCGCAGATACGCAGTATTTT
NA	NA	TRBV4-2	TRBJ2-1	CASSQEWEGGPNEQFF	TGTGCCAGCAGCCAAGAGTGGGAGGGGGGGCCTAATGAGCAGTTCTTC